These 17 T cell receptor beta chains were sequenced from one sample in a study of T cell responses to AZD1222 COVID-19 vaccine. Some clones are missing from TCRdb's copy, which holds only in-frame ones; the method was immunoSEQ multiplex PCR. This sample carries approximately 160,000 clones, over 75% of them seen once, and the ten largest clones take approximately 1.5%. This material consisted of peripheral blood, taken on day 0 of AZD1222 vaccination. The receptors were gathered from an adult in good health.

The chain carries TRBV6-1 and TRBJ1-2; 7 bases match TRBD1. The CDR3 has 13 residues. From germline, CDR1 is MNHNS and CDR2 SASEGT. The junction had 7 bases not matched to a gene; V was cut back by 7 bases and J by 5 bases. As DNA, the CDR3 is TGTGCCAGCATTACCGGGACAGAGTATGGCTACACCTTC. Amino acids: CASITGTEYGYTF.

CDR3 residues: CASSSTVPSGNTIYF. CDR3 DNA: TGCGCCAGCAGCTCGACAGTACCCTCAGGAAACACCATATATTTT. The chain combines TRBV5-1 with TRBJ1-3, with D possibly TRBD1 on 5 matching bases. CDR3 length equals 15 residues. Trimming stripped 3 bases from V and 4 bases from J, with 14 bases between. CDR1 and CDR2 from the germline V gene are SGHRS and YFSETQ.

This sequence joins TRBV6-4 and TRBJ2-3, with TRBD2 matching 8 bases. The V segment lost 7 bases and the J segment 8 bases; nucleotides outside the gene matches: 14. Germline values: CDR1 MRHNA, CDR2 SNTAGT. The CDR3 covers 15 residues. For the CDR3, the DNA is TGTGCCAGCACCCGTGGGCGGGGGGCCTGGTGTACGCAGTATTTT. Its protein product is CASTRGRGAWCTQYF.

This rearrangement joins TRBV7-8 to TRBJ2-1, with a tentative D call TRBD2 (6 bases). CDR3 length: 15 amino acids. Trimming stripped 3 bases from V and 0 bases from J, with 9 bases between. The germline CDR1 and CDR2 sequences are SGHVS and FQNEAQ. In DNA, the CDR3 is TGTGCCAGCAGCTTTCAGGGAGGCTCCTACAATGAGCAGTTCTTC. It specifies CASSFQGGSYNEQFF.

The V gene is TRBV5-3, the J gene TRBJ1-2, with D possibly matching TRBD1 (5 bases). TRBV5-3 is an open reading frame, and its role is uncertain. The CDR3 runs to 13 residues. V shed 4 bases and J shed 5 bases, with 12 bases lying between them. The CDR3 loop reads CARSPGTLYGYTF. CDR3 bases: TGTGCCAGAAGCCCCGGGACGCTATATGGCTACACCTTC.

The chain uses TRBV11-2 and TRBJ2-5; 8 positions match TRBD2. CDR3 length equals 16 residues. Germline loops: CDR1 SGHAT, CDR2 FQNNGV. Trimming cost V 3 bases and J 5 bases; bases outside gene matches: 11. DNA of the CDR3: TGTGCCAGCAGCTTGGGAGTCGCGGGGGGCAGGGAGACCCAGTACTTC. The encoded protein is CASSLGVAGGRETQYF. Supplemented by reference TRBV11-2 and TRBJ2-5, the full variable domain reads EAGVAQSPRYKIIEKRQSVAFWCNPISGHATLYWYQQILGQGPKLLIQFQNNGVVDDSQLPKDRFSAERLKGVDSTLKIQPAKLEDSAVYLCASSLGVAGGRETQYFGPGTRLLVL.

The chain carries TRBV9 and TRBJ2-1; TRBD2 aligns across 9 bases. The germline CDR1 and CDR2 sequences are SGDLS and YYNGEE. The J segment lost 7 bases and the V segment lost 0 bases, leaving 11 bases of the junction unmatched. The CDR3 is 17 residues long. The DNA of the CDR3 is TGTGCCAGCAGCGTAGCTGGCGGGGGGGCCTCGGTGAATGAGCAGTTCTTC. This translates into CASSVAGGGASVNEQFF.

The rearrangement joins TRBV5-1 to TRBJ2-3, with a possible D match to TRBD1 (6 bases). Germline assignment: CDR1 SGHRS and CDR2 YFSETQ. This CDR3 comprises 14 residues. V gave up 7 bases and J gave up 6 bases, with 18 bases separating them. The CDR3 here is CASLTGPSGDTQYF. CDR3 in DNA: TGCGCCAGCCTGACAGGCCCTTCGGGGGATACGCAGTATTTT.

This clone is a singleton in its sample. CDR3 sequence reads: CASSDSNLQGNNQPQHF. DNA for the CDR3: TGTGCCAGCAGTGACTCGAATTTACAGGGCAACAATCAGCCCCAGCATTTT. This chain links TRBV6-4 with TRBJ1-5; D might be TRBD1 (6 bases). This CDR3 is 17 amino acids long. Per germline, CDR1 MRHNA and CDR2 SNTAGT. The ends were cut back, 0 bases at V and 3 bases at J, with 15 bases in the middle.

This chain connects TRBV10-3 to TRBJ1-4; TRBD1 agrees at 8 bases. The CDR3 totals 15 residues. J gave up 8 bases and V 6 bases, and 11 bases lay outside the gene matches. Germline CDR1 is ENHRY and CDR2 is SYGVKD. The CDR3 here is CAISDRTGSSEKLFF. The DNA for the CDR3 is TGTGCCATCAGCGACCGGACAGGGTCGTCGGAAAAACTGTTTTTT.

The chain recombines TRBV4-2 with TRBJ1-6; no clear D gene. Germline CDR1 LGHNA, CDR2 YNFKEQ. Trimming cost V 0 bases and J 8 bases, with 17 bases left between them. The CDR3 covers 17 residues. CDR3 amino acids: CASSQDPRQAAHSPLHF. CDR3 in DNA: TGTGCCAGCAGCCAAGATCCTCGGCAGGCGGCACATTCACCCCTCCACTTT.

This sequence joins TRBV13 and TRBJ1-1; tentatively, D is TRBD1 (5 bases). The CDR3 runs to 13 residues. V gave up 6 bases and J gave up 4 bases, with 12 bases separating them. Per the germline V gene, CDR1 is PRHDT and CDR2 is FYEKMQ (reference sequence). The CDR3 here is CASRPRGVTEAFF. In DNA, the CDR3 is TGTGCCAGCAGGCCGAGGGGCGTCACTGAAGCTTTCTTT.

This clone has just one count. This rearrangement joins TRBV15 to TRBJ2-7; D possibly uses TRBD1 or TRBD2 (5 bases each). The CDR3 is 15 amino acids. Per germline, CDR1 LNHNV and CDR2 YYDKDF (reference sequence). V was shortened by 1 base and J by 1 base, with 11 bases between the two germline ends. The CDR3 sequence is CATSRGGGTSYEQYF. CDR3 sequence (DNA): TGTGCCACCAGCAGAGGTGGTGGGACGTCCTACGAGCAGTACTTC.

This clone came up a few times. The chain links TRBV9 to TRBJ2-1; D unresolved. Trimming removed 1 base from V and 6 bases from J, with 8 bases in between. Per germline, CDR1 SGDLS and CDR2 YYNGEE. The CDR3 contains 13 residues. The CDR3 bases are TGTGCCAGCAGCGTATTAGCATCCAATGAGCAGTTCTTC. Translating it yields CASSVLASNEQFF. Drawing the rest from reference TRBV9 and TRBJ2-1, the complete variable domain is DSGVTQTPKHLITATGQRVTLRCSPRSGDLSVYWYQQSLDQGLQFLIQYYNGEERAKGNILERFSAQQFPDLHSELNLSSLELGDSALYFCASSVLASNEQFFGPGTRLTVL.

The chain links TRBV7-2 to TRBJ2-3; 13 nucleotides align to TRBD2. Looked up from germline, CDR1 is SGHTA and CDR2 is FQGNSA. J lost 9 bases, V lost 5 bases, and 8 bases had no gene match. This CDR3 is built from 15 residues. CDR3 in amino acids: CASSVTSGGAGTQYF. In DNA form, the CDR3 reads TGTGCCAGCAGCGTTACTAGCGGGGGGGCAGGAACGCAGTATTTT.

The V gene is TRBV2, the J gene TRBJ2-1; the D gene could be TRBD1 or TRBD2 (6 bases each). CDR3 length: 11 residues. From germline, CDR1 is SNHLY and CDR2 FYNNEI. V lost 7 bases and J lost 15, with 16 bases in between. In nucleotides, the CDR3 is TGTGCCAGCACCAAAAGGGGGGCGGGGTTCTTC. This translates into CASTKRGAGFF.

A remark on this clone: Sequence at one end of the junction differs from germline and may be a read error. The chain joins TRBV7-7 to TRBJ2-1; TRBD1 might be the D (6 bases). The CDR3 is 13 amino acids. Germline V CDR1 and CDR2: SSHAT, FNYEAQ (reference sequence). For the CDR3, the DNA is TGTGCTAGCAGCCAACAGGGTTCCGGAGAGCAGTTCTTC. The encoded protein is CASSQQGSGEQFF.